This T cell receptor beta chain was sequenced for a study of glioma-infiltrating T cells after dendritic cell vaccination (dated by TCRdb to about 2016). About the investigation overall: The cohort comprised around 15 glioblastoma patients from Phase I and II dendritic cell vaccination trials, 9 newly diagnosed and 6 with recurrent disease. Autologous tumor lysate-pulsed dendritic cell vaccination was administered to the patients between the early 2000s and the early 2010s. To make the vaccine, monocyte-derived dendritic cells were cultured for seven days with IL-4 and GM-CSF and then pulsed overnight with autologous tumor lysate. Each patient was given three intradermal dendritic cell vaccine injections, spaced two weeks apart, in the arm below the axilla. Deep sequencing of TCR beta CDR3 regions was used to quantify tumor-infiltrating lymphocyte content and compare tumor and blood repertoires in dendritic cell-vaccinated glioblastoma patients. TCR sequencing metrics, including TIL content and tumor-blood repertoire overlap, were correlated with survival after dendritic cell vaccination.

The time point label corresponds to: after dendritic cell vaccination, including at tumor progression/relapse. Patients were selected for having adequate residual fresh-frozen tumor tissue and more than two years of available survival data. An isocitrate dehydrogenase mutation was not carried by any of the glioblastoma patients, although molecular status was otherwise variable. PBMC were collected before vaccination, two weeks after the third vaccination, and at tumor progression if tumor progression occurred. The Qiagen DNeasy Blood extraction Kit was used to extract genomic DNA. Broad study findings and their caveats: After dendritic cell vaccination, a higher estimated pretreatment TIL content predicted longer time to progression and overall survival. TCR clonality showed no direct relationship with survival, which suggests that a diverse polyclonal response may matter. The three-group TCR overlap response model was described as speculative and requiring prospective validation. The cohort was small and heterogeneous, and full blood and tumor sets were available for few patients, with initial-recurrent tumor pairs available for even fewer patients.

Notes on this clone: The specificity of this receptor is unknown. Base quality data are lacking; no much larger clone is found one base away.

V is pruned by 4 bases and J by 6 bases, leaving 9 bases of the junction without a gene match. Including cysteine and phenylalanine, the CDR3 has 14 amino acids. The entry retains the CDR3 DNA only, 42 bases that are in frame from base 1. CDR1 SGHDN and CDR2 FVKESK are derived from the germline V gene. TCRB CDR3 regions were amplified from about 2 ug genomic DNA, or all available DNA if less, using the immunoSEQ assay. The multiplex PCR relied on 60 forward primers for TCR V beta segments and 13 reverse primers for J beta segments. To estimate the number of reads per starting template, synthetic control templates were added to each sample at limiting dilution. The Illumina HiSeq System generated sequencing reads of 87 bp. Turning to the authors' computational methods: PCR and sequencing errors were removed by merging closely related sequences with a nearest neighbor algorithm. TCR overlap was defined as the percentage of unique tumor TCR beta sequences that were also found in the peripheral blood of the same patient. Here the immuneACCESS table is served through TCRdb, limited to in-frame sequences with V and J called. Missing clones are a known gap in these copies; in checked studies unresolved V genes cover under half, and the rest lacks a known reason. That table furnishes V, J and clone size, whereas the DNA furnished D and trimming. Counted in this sample were almost 90,000 clones; around 83% of them appeared once. The top ten clones comprise 6% to 8.5% of the sample.

Recombination connected TRBV14 to TRBJ2-7, with 7 central nucleotides matching TRBD1. The origin of this receptor is a human donor with glioblastoma. This specimen was blood, taken after dendritic cell vaccination. CDR3 reads: CASSRKPTGSEQYF. The DNA sequence is TGTGCCAGCAGCCGCAAGCCGACAGGGTCCGAGCAGTACTTC.